This TCR beta chain was captured in a study of shared clonotypes between healthy human individuals. Produced via immunoSEQ multiplex PCR; TCRdb's table is partial and in-frame only. The table records a few hundred thousand clones, around 86% of them present only once. The germline gives CDR1 KGHSH, CDR2 LQKENI. The V and J ends lost 6 bases and 6 bases, in that order; junction bases with no gene match: 5. This CDR3 has 12 residues. The receptor was isolated from a man younger than 35 in good health. The V and J genes are TRBV18 and TRBJ2-7; 7 positions match TRBD1. The sample taken for sequencing was memory CD8+ T cells sorted from blood. Subset: CD45RO+ cells pooled with CCR7-negative TemRA cells. The CDR3 nucleotides are TGTGCCAGCTCGCCCGGGACAGCCGAGCAGTACTTC. It is translated as CASSPGTAEQYF.